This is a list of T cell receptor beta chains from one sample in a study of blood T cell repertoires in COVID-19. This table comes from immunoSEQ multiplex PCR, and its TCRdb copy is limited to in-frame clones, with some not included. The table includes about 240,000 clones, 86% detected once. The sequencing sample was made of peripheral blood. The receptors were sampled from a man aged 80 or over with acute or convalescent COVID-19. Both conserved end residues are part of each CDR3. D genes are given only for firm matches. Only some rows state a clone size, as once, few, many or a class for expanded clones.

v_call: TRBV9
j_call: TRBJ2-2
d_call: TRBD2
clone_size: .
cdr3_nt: TGTGCCAGCAGCGTAGGGTTGGGTAGCGGGCTTACCGGGGAGCTGTTTTTT
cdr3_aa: CASSVGLGSGLTGELFF

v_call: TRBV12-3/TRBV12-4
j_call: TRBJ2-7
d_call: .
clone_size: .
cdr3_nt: TGTGCCAGCAGTTGGGACACAGCCTACGAGCAGTACTTC
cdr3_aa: CASSWDTAYEQYF

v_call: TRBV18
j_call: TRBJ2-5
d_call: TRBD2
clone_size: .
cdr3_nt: TGTGCCAGCTCACCAATAGCGGGAGATGAGACCCAGTACTTC
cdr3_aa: CASSPIAGDETQYF

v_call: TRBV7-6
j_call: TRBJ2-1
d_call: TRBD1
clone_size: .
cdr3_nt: TGTGCCAGCAGCCGTCGGACAGGGTATAATGAGCAGTTCTTC
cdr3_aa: CASSRRTGYNEQFF

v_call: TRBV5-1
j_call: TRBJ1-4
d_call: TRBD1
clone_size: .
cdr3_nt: TGCGCCAGCAATACGGGACAGCAGAATGAAAAACTGTTTTTT
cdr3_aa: CASNTGQQNEKLFF

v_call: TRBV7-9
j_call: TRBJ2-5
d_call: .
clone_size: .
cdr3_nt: TGTGCCAGCAGCTTAGTTCCCTCGGAGACCCAGTACTTC
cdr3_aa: CASSLVPSETQYF

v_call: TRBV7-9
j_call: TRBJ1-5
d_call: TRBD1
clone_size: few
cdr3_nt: TGTGCCAGCAGTCCTGACAGGGACAATCAGCCCCAGCATTTT
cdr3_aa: CASSPDRDNQPQHF

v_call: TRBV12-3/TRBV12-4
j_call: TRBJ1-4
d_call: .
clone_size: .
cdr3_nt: TGTGCCAGCAGTTTTTCACTCTATGAAAAACTGTTTTTT
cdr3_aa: CASSFSLYEKLFF

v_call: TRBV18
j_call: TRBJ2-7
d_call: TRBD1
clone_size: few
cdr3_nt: TGTGCCAGCTCCCAAGGACAGGGGAACATCTACGAGCAGTACTTC
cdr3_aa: CASSQGQGNIYEQYF

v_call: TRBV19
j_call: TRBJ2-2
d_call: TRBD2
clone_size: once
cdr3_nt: TGTGCCAGTAGTCCTCTGACTAGCCTATCGAACACCGGGGAGCTGTTTTTT
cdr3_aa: CASSPLTSLSNTGELFF

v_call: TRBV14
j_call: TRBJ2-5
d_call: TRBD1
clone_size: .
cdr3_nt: TGTGCCAGCAGCCTGCCAGGGGGTCCTGGGGCCCAGTACTTC
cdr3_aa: CASSLPGGPGAQYF

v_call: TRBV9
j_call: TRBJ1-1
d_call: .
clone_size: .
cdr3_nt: TGTGCCAGCAGCGTAGGGTACAGGGAGAACACTGAAGCTTTCTTT
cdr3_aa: CASSVGYRENTEAFF

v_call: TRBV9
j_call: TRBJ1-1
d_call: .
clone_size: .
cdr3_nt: TGTGCCAGCAGCCCCCCCATAGACAATGAAGCTTTCTTT
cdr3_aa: CASSPPIDNEAFF

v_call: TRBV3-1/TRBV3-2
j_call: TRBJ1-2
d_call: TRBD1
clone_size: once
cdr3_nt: TGTGCCAGCAGCCAAGGACAGGGACGCGGCAGTGGCTACACCTTC
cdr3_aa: CASSQGQGRGSGYTF

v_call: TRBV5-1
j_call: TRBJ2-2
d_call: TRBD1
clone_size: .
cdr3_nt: TGCGCCAGCAGCTTGGCCAGGGGGCAGAACGGGGAGCTGTTTTTT
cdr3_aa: CASSLARGQNGELFF

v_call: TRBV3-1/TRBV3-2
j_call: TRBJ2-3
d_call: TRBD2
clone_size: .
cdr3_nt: TGTGCCAGCAGCTTGAGCGGGAGGAGCACAGATACGCAGTATTTT
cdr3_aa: CASSLSGRSTDTQYF

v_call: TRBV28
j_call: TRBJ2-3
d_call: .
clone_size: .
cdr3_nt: TGTGCCAGCAGTTTCAACAGGGTTCTAAGAGATACGCAGTATTTT
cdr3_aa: CASSFNRVLRDTQYF

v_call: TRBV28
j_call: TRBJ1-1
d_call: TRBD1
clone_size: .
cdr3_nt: TGTGCCAGCAGTACCGGGACAGGGCCTGTTCTGAACACTGAAGCTTTCTTT
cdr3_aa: CASSTGTGPVLNTEAFF

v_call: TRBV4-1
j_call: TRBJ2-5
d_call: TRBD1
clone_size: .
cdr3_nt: TGCGCCAGCAGCCAAGTTGGGACAGGTCGGAAGACCCAGTACTTC
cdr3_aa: CASSQVGTGRKTQYF

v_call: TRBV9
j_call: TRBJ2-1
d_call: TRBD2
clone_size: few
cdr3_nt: TGTGCCAGCAGCGCAGGGACTAGCGGGAGGGTAACTGAGCAGTTCTTC
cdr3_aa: CASSAGTSGRVTEQFF

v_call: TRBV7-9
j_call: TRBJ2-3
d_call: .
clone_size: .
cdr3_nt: TGTGCCAGCAGCGCAATCAGAGGCAACACAGATACGCAGTATTTT
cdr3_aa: CASSAIRGNTDTQYF

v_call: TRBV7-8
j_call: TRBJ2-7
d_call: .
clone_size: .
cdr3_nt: TGTGCCAGCAGCTTAGCCCGACAGTTATACGAGCAGTACTTC
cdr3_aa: CASSLARQLYEQYF

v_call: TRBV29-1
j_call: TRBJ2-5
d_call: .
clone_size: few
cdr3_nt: TGCAGCGCCGCGGAGTTCAAAGAGACCCAGTACTTC
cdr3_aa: CSAAEFKETQYF

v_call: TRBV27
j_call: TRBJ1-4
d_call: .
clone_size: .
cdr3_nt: TGTGCCAGCAGTTTAGGGCCACCATCAACTAATGAAAAACTGTTTTTT
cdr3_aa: CASSLGPPSTNEKLFF

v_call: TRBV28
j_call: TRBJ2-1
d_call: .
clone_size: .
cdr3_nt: TGTGCCAGCAGTTTACGAGAGGGCAGTCAACGTATTTACAATGAGCAGTTCTTC
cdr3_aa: CASSLREGSQRIYNEQFF

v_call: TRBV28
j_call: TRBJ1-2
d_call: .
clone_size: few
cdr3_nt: TGTGCCAGCAGTTTATTTACCCCCGGGGGAATCCATGGCTACACCTTC
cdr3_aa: CASSLFTPGGIHGYTF

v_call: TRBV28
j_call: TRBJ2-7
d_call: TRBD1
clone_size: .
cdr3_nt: TGTGCCAGCAGTCCTGGACAGGGGGCAGGATCCTACGAGCAGTACTTC
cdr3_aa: CASSPGQGAGSYEQYF

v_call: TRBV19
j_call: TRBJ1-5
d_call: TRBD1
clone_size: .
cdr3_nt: TGTGCCAGTAGCCCACAGGGGCGCGATCAGCCCCAGCATTTT
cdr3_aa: CASSPQGRDQPQHF

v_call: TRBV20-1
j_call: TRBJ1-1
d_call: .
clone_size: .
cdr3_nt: TGCAGTGTACCTGAGGAGCCGGCTTTCTTT
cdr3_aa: CSVPEEPAFF

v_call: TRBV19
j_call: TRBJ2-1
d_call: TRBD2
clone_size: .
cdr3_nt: TGTGCCAGTAGAGGGCCTAGCGGATCCTACAATGAGCAGTTCTTC
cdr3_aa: CASRGPSGSYNEQFF

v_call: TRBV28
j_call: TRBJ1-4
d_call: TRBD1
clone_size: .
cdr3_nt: TGTGCCAGCAGTCAGACAGGGGGTGGTGAAAAACTGTTTTTT
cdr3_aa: CASSQTGGGEKLFF

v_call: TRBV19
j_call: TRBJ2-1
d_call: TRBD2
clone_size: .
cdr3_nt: TGTGCCAGTAGTATGGTAGGGACTAGCGTGGGGAATGAGCAGTTCTTC
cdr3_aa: CASSMVGTSVGNEQFF

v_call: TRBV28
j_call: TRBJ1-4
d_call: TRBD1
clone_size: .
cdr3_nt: TGTGCCAGCAGCCCGGGACAGGGTGCCGTAAAACTGTTTTTT
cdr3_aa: CASSPGQGAVKLFF

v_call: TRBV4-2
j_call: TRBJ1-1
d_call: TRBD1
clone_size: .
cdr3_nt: TGTGCCAGCAGCCAAGACGGACAGGGGAGTTTGGGAGCTTTCTTT
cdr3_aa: CASSQDGQGSLGAFF

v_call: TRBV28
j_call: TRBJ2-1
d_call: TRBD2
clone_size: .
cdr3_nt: TGTGCCAGCCGGCTAGCGGGGGGCGGGCAGTTCTTC
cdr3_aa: CASRLAGGGQFF

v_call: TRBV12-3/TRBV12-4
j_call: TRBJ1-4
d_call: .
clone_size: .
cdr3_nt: TGTGCCAGCAGTTTTAAGGGAGGCGAAAAACTGTTTTTT
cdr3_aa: CASSFKGGEKLFF

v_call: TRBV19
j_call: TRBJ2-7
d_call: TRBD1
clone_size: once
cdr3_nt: TGTGCCAGTAGTATAGGAGGGACAGGGGGAGAGCAGTACTTC
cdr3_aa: CASSIGGTGGEQYF

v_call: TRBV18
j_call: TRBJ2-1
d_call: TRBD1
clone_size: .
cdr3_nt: TGTGCCAGCTCACCAACCCGGGACAGGACGGATGAGCAGTTCTTC
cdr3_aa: CASSPTRDRTDEQFF

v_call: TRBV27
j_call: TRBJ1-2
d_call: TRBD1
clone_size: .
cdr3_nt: TGTGCCAGCAGTACGACAGGGTATGGCTACACCTTC
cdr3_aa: CASSTTGYGYTF

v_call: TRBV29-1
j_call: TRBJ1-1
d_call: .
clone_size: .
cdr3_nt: TGCAGCGTTGCCAGGGATGGAGGGAGCACTGAAGCTTTCTTT
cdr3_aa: CSVARDGGSTEAFF

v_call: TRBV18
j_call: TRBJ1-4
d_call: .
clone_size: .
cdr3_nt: TGTGCCAGCTCACCAAGGGGATCTAATGAAAAACTGTTTTTT
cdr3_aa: CASSPRGSNEKLFF

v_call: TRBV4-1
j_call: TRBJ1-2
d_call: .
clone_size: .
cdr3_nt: TGCGCCAGCAGCCAAGCTTCACAGGGAAGTGGTGGCTACACCTTC
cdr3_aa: CASSQASQGSGGYTF

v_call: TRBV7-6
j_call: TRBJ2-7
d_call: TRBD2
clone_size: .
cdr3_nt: TGTGCCAGCAGCCCTGGACTAGCGGGGGGGCCCTACGAGCAGTACTTC
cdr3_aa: CASSPGLAGGPYEQYF

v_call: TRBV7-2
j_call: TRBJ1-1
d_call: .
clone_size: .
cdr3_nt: TGTGCCAGCAGCAGAGGGTTTGAAGCTTTCTTT
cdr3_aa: CASSRGFEAFF

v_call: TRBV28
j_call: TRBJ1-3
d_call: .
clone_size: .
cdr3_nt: TGTGCCAGCAGGGGGCGCTCTGGAAACACCATATATTTT
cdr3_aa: CASRGRSGNTIYF

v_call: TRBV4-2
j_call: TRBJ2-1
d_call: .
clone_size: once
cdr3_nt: TGTGCCAGCAGCCAAGCTCTAGTTATTGAGCAGTTCTTC
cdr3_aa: CASSQALVIEQFF

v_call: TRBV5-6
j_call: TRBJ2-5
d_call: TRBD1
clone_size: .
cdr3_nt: TGTGCCAGCAGCCCCTGGGACAGAGCACAAGAGACCCAGTACTTC
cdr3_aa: CASSPWDRAQETQYF

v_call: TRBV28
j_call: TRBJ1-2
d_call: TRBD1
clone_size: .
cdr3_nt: TGTGCCAGCAGCCCTGGGACAGGACCCTATGGCTACACCTTC
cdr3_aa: CASSPGTGPYGYTF

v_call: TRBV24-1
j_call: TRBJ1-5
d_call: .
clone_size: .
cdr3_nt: TGTGCCACCAGTGATTTGGATATGGGACACTTCAATCAGCCCCAGCATTTT
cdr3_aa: CATSDLDMGHFNQPQHF

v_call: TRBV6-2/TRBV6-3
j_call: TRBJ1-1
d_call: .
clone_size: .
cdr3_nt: TGTGCCAGCAGCCCAGTGCGGGACACTGAAGCTTTCTTT
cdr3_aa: CASSPVRDTEAFF

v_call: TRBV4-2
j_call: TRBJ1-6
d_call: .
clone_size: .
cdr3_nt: TGTGCCAGCGGCAGGGGCGACAATTCACCCCTCCACTTT
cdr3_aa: CASGRGDNSPLHF

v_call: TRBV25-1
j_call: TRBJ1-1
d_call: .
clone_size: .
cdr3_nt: TGTGCCAGCAGTTCCTCATCGGGGGAGAGGGAAGCTTTCTTT
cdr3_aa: CASSSSSGEREAFF

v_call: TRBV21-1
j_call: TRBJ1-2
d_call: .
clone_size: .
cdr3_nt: TGTGCCAGCAGCACCCCGGAGGGGGCAGAGGCCCACTTC
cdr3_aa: CASSTPEGAEAHF

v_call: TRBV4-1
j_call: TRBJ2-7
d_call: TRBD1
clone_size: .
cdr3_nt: TGCGCCAGCAGCCAACGTTCCGGGACAGGGAGCTACGAGCAGTACTTC
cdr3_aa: CASSQRSGTGSYEQYF

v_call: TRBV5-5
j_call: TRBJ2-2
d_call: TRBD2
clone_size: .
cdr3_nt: TGTGCCAGCAGCTTGGGGGTCCTGGCGGGAGGGACCGGGGAGCTGTTTTTT
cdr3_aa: CASSLGVLAGGTGELFF